Below are 32 T cell receptor beta chains sequenced from a single sample in a study of T cell changes during pregnancy in multiple sclerosis. Sequenced by immunoSEQ multiplex PCR; TCRdb stores in-frame clones only, minus some. The sample has 85,000 to 100,000 clones, around 90% seen once. Sample: peripheral blood, taken before pregnancy. Receptors were obtained from a female donor with multiple sclerosis, enrolled in a pregnancy study.

The rearrangement joins TRBV6-1 to TRBJ1-5; tentative D call: TRBD1 (6 bases). V lost 6 bases to trimming and J lost 3 bases, with 12 bases between them. The CDR3 has 14 residues. CDR1 is MNHNS and CDR2 is SASEGT in the germline V gene. CDR3 in amino acids: CASSVQGSNQPQHF. CDR3 nucleotide sequence: TGTGCCAGCAGCGTTCAGGGGTCCAATCAGCCCCAGCATTTT.

The rearrangement joins TRBV19 to TRBJ2-7; 9 nucleotides match TRBD2. The CDR3 is 15 residues long. Per the germline V gene, CDR1 is LNHDA and CDR2 is SQIVND (reference sequence). V lost 2 bases and J lost 0; bases outside the gene matches: 2. This chain's CDR3 is CASSILAGYSYEQYF. CDR3 nucleotides: TGTGCCAGTAGTATACTAGCGGGGTACTCCTACGAGCAGTACTTC.

The CDR3 loop is CASSLGFVGTGSSPLHF. The CDR3 coding sequence is TGTGCCAGCAGCTTAGGGTTCGTAGGGACAGGGAGTTCACCCCTCCACTTT. The chain uses TRBV13 and TRBJ1-6; the match to TRBD1 covers 9 bases. Trimming at V came to 0 bases and at J to 9 bases, leaving 9 bases not matched to a gene. The CDR3 consists of 17 residues. Germline V CDR1 and CDR2: PRHDT, FYEKMQ (reference sequence).

The chain is built from TRBV19 and TRBJ2-2; D is perhaps TRBD1 (6 bases). V dropped 5 bases and J dropped 8 bases, with 9 bases sitting between them. CDR1 and CDR2 from the germline V gene are LNHDA and SQIVND (reference sequence). CDR3 length equals 12 residues. The CDR3 bases are TGTGCCAGTAGTTACAGGGAAGGGGAGCTGTTTTTT. This translates into CASSYREGELFF.

This chain connects TRBV7-9 to TRBJ2-7; a weak D match, TRBD2 (6 bases). Germline-derived CDR1 and CDR2 are SEHNR and FQNEAQ (reference sequence). The CDR3 extends over 15 amino acids. Trimming shortened V by 2 bases and J by 0 bases, and 11 bases separated the two germline ends. As DNA, the CDR3 is TGTGCCAGCAGCTTAACTGGGGGGAACTCCTACGAGCAGTACTTC. It encodes CASSLTGGNSYEQYF.

This chain connects TRBV7-2 to TRBJ2-7, with D possibly being TRBD2 (6 bases). V was trimmed by 1 base and J by 2 bases, leaving 15 bases between them. Germline assignment: CDR1 SGHTA and CDR2 FQGNSA. The CDR3 consists of 16 residues. The CDR3 DNA follows: TGTGCCAGCAGCTTAGACCACGGGGGTGCGGCCTACGAGCAGTACTTC. This codes for CASSLDHGGAAYEQYF.

The chain recombines TRBV4-1 with TRBJ2-7; unclear D gene. The CDR3 totals 15 residues. V lost 4 bases to trimming and J lost 2 bases, with 15 bases between them. Germline-derived CDR1 and CDR2 are MGHRA and YSYEKL. CDR3 loop: CASSPRFPAPYEQYF. CDR3 nucleotide sequence: TGCGCCAGCAGCCCCAGGTTTCCCGCGCCCTACGAGCAGTACTTC.

The chain couples TRBV28 to TRBJ2-1, with TRBD2 matching over 7 bases. V shed 2 bases and J 7 bases; nucleotides not matched to a gene: 8. The CDR3 totals 15 residues. The V gene's germline CDR1 is MDHEN and CDR2 SYDVKM. The CDR3 DNA sequence: TGTGCCAGCAGTTTAATCACTAGCGTTACGAATGAGCAGTTCTTC. Protein product: CASSLITSVTNEQFF.

The genes are TRBV5-1 and TRBJ2-1; 11 nucleotides match TRBD2. The ends lost 4 bases at V and 0 bases at J; junction bases unmatched: 9. Germline V gene data show CDR1 as SGHRS and CDR2 as YFSETQ. CDR3 length: 18 amino acids. CDR3 region: CASSPGLAGQSSYNEQFF. The DNA for the CDR3 is TGCGCCAGCAGCCCAGGACTAGCGGGTCAAAGCTCCTACAATGAGCAGTTCTTC.

The chain is built from TRBV6-1 and TRBJ1-2; 9 bases match TRBD1. This CDR3 comprises 12 residues. The germline gives CDR1 MNHNS, CDR2 SASEGT. Unmatched junction bases numbered 2, after V lost 6 bases and J lost 6 bases. The CDR3 region has the DNA TGTGCCAGCAGCGGGACAGGGAATGGCTACACCTTC. Translation gives CASSGTGNGYTF.

This rearrangement joins TRBV29-1 to TRBJ2-2; 10 bases align to TRBD2. From germline, CDR1 is SQVTM and CDR2 ANQGSEA. V trimming: 6 bases; J trimming: 3 bases; junction bases outside the gene matches: 7. This CDR3 region has 15 residues. In nucleotides, the CDR3 is TGCAGCGTCAAAGTTAGCGGGGGGTACACCGGGGAGCTGTTTTTT. Translation gives CSVKVSGGYTGELFF.

The rearrangement uses TRBV5-5 and TRBJ2-7; 7 positions match TRBD1. Germline CDR1 is SGHKS and CDR2 is YYEKEE (reference sequence). This CDR3 is 15 amino acids long. The V segment lost 4 bases and the J segment 1 base; nucleotides outside the gene matches: 8. CDR3 nucleotide sequence: TGTGCCAGCAGCCTAGGGGACAGCATGTCCTACGAGCAGTACTTC. Its translation is CASSLGDSMSYEQYF.

This clone was seen just once. The V call is TRBV19, the J call TRBJ1-5; a weak D match, TRBD1 (5 bases). Trimming took 3 bases from V and 0 from J, leaving 12 bases between them. CDR1 and CDR2 from the germline V gene are LNHDA and SQIVND (reference sequence). The CDR3 sequence is 16 residues long. CDR3 amino acids: CASSISGDYSNQPQHF. The CDR3 DNA reads TGTGCCAGTAGTATTTCTGGGGACTATAGCAATCAGCCCCAGCATTTT. Drawing the rest from reference TRBV19 and TRBJ1-5, the complete variable domain is DGGITQSPKYLFRKEGQNVTLSCEQNLNHDAMYWYRQDPGQGLRLIYYSQIVNDFQKGDIAEGYSVSREKKESFPLTVTSAQKNPTAFYLCASSISGDYSNQPQHFGDGTRLSIL.

CDR3 DNA: TGCGCCAGCAGCCAGGGTCTCGCGGCTAGCGGGGGGATAGAGACCCAGTACTTC. As protein: CASSQGLAASGGIETQYF. The J gene is TRBJ2-5, the V gene TRBV4-3; 11 bases align to TRBD2. The CDR3 length is 18 residues. Trimming cost V 3 bases and J 4 bases; bases outside gene matches: 13. The V gene's germline CDR1 is LGHNA and CDR2 YSLEER.

This rearrangement joins TRBV28 to TRBJ2-3; possibly TRBD2 for D (6 bases). From germline, CDR1 is MDHEN and CDR2 SYDVKM. The CDR3 contains 16 residues. Between the trimmed V and J ends, which lost 5 bases and 4 bases, there was a span of 19 bases. CDR3 region: CASSPPLDWGADTQYF. The CDR3 DNA reads as TGTGCCAGCAGTCCCCCCCTAGATTGGGGGGCAGATACGCAGTATTTT. Drawing the rest from reference TRBV28 and TRBJ2-3, the complete variable domain is DVKVTQSSRYLVKRTGEKVFLECVQDMDHENMFWYRQDPGLGLRLIYFSYDVKMKEKGDIPEGYSVSREKKERFSLILESASTNQTSMYLCASSPPLDWGADTQYFGPGTRLTVL.

This clone was picked up a small number of times. This chain links TRBV19 with TRBJ1-6; TRBD1 might be the D (5 bases). Per the germline V gene, CDR1 is LNHDA and CDR2 is SQIVND (reference sequence). The CDR3 length is 15 residues. V was cut by 4 bases and J by 7 bases, with 14 bases left in between. Here the CDR3 reads CASSTASGGNSPLHF. As DNA, the CDR3 is TGTGCCAGTAGTACTGCCTCGGGGGGGAATTCACCCCTCCACTTT.

The V and J genes are TRBV6-1 and TRBJ1-4; 9 bases match TRBD1. The CDR3 contains 15 residues. Germline V gives CDR1 MNHNS, CDR2 SASEGT. V shed 4 bases, J shed 7 bases, and the junction held 7 bases outside the gene matches. The CDR3 loop reads CASSVSTGGGEKLFF. DNA of the CDR3: TGTGCCAGCAGTGTTTCGACAGGGGGAGGTGAAAAACTGTTTTTT.

CDR3 nucleotide sequence: TGTGCCAGCAGCGGGACAGGTCCGGGAAACACCATATATTTT. Protein sequence: CASSGTGPGNTIYF. The gene calls are TRBV7-6 and TRBJ1-3; TRBD1 agrees at 8 bases. Germline V CDR1 and CDR2: SGHVS, FNYEAQ. The J segment lost 4 bases and the V segment lost 5 bases, leaving 4 bases of the junction unmatched. The CDR3 runs 14 residues.

CDR3 loop: CASTQGPGGADFF. CDR3 nucleotides: TGTGCCAGCACCCAAGGGCCAGGGGGCGCGGATTTCTTT. The J gene is TRBJ1-1, the V gene TRBV28; 8 positions agree with TRBD1. CDR1 is MDHEN and CDR2 is SYDVKM in the germline V gene. Losses at the gene ends were 7 bases for V and 13 bases for J; bases not matched to a gene: 14. The length of the CDR3 is 13 residues.

The chain links TRBV19 to TRBJ1-2; 7 bases line up with TRBD1. The CDR3 consists of 14 residues. CDR1 is LNHDA, CDR2 SQIVND, per germline (reference sequence). The V gene end was trimmed by 6 bases and the J gene end by 1 base; junction bases not matched to a gene: 5. The CDR3 sequence: CASRRDSLNYGYTF. The CDR3 bases are TGTGCCAGTAGAAGGGACAGCCTTAACTATGGCTACACCTTC.

This sequence joins TRBV27 and TRBJ2-2; 12 nucleotides agree with TRBD2. The CDR3 runs to 16 residues. V shed 3 bases and J 5 bases; nucleotides not matched to a gene: 4. Germline CDR1 and CDR2: MNHEY and SMNVEV (reference sequence). The CDR3 DNA follows: TGTGCCAGCAGTTTCTCTAGCGGGAGGGATACCGGGGAGCTGTTTTTT. Amino acid sequence: CASSFSSGRDTGELFF.

The chain employs TRBV2 and TRBJ2-1; D is unclear. In germline, CDR1 is SNHLY, CDR2 FYNNEI. The V end lost 7 bases, the J end lost 4 bases, and 8 bases lay between the germline ends. The length of the CDR3 is 12 residues. The CDR3 region has the DNA TGTGCCAGCAACTACCTATACAATGAGCAGTTCTTC. This gives the protein CASNYLYNEQFF.

This chain joins TRBV4-1 and TRBJ1-3; D call uncertain. Between the trimmed V and J ends, which lost 1 base and 3 bases, there was a span of 7 bases. CDR1 and CDR2 (germline): MGHRA, YSYEKL. This CDR3 is built from 14 residues. The CDR3 protein is CASSQGGFGNTIYF. CDR3 in DNA: TGCGCCAGCAGCCAAGGCGGATTTGGAAACACCATATATTTT.

This chain links TRBV2 with TRBJ1-1, with TRBD1 as a possible D gene (6 bases). The CDR3 totals 13 residues. Germline V lookup: CDR1 SNHLY, CDR2 FYNNEI. V gave up 11 bases and J gave up 0 bases, with 13 bases separating them. CDR3 region: CADSGDLNTEAFF. CDR3 sequence (DNA): TGTGCCGACTCAGGGGATTTGAACACTGAAGCTTTCTTT.

The chain couples TRBV4-3 to TRBJ1-1; a weak D match, TRBD1 (5 bases). Trimming removed 0 bases from V and 1 base from J, with 6 bases in between. Germline CDR1 is LGHNA and CDR2 is YSLEER. This CDR3 has 14 residues. This CDR3 reads CASSQDRANTEAFF. The CDR3 nucleotides are TGCGCCAGCAGCCAAGACAGGGCGAACACTGAAGCTTTCTTT.

This sequence joins TRBV7-2 and TRBJ2-7, with TRBD1 matching over 9 bases. V was clipped by 5 bases and J by 3 bases; unmatched bases: 8. The germline V gene encodes CDR1 SGHTA and CDR2 FQGNSA. This CDR3 contains 15 residues. The CDR3 nucleotides read TGTGCCAGCAGCCCAACACGGGGACAGGGCTACGAGCAGTACTTC. It is translated as CASSPTRGQGYEQYF.

V usage is TRBV2 and J usage is TRBJ2-1; 8 nucleotides agree with TRBD1. Trimming took 9 bases from V and 0 from J; bases not matched to a gene: 13. The CDR3 is made up of 17 amino acids. Germline loops: CDR1 SNHLY, CDR2 FYNNEI. The CDR3 protein is CASSRGPTGLSYNEQFF. The CDR3 DNA is TGTGCCAGTAGCAGGGGGCCTACAGGGCTCTCCTACAATGAGCAGTTCTTC.

This clone has a single count. The V call is TRBV29-1, the J call TRBJ1-2; the D gene is possibly TRBD1 (5 bases). CDR1 is SQVTM and CDR2 is ANQGSEA in the germline V gene. Trimming stripped 8 bases from V and 7 bases from J, with 17 bases between. CDR3 length: 12 residues. CDR3 sequence (DNA): TGCAGCACCAGGGCTTCCGGGGGTGGCTACACCTTC. This encodes CSTRASGGGYTF. The full variable domain, with the rest looked up from reference TRBV29-1 and TRBJ1-2, is SAVISQKPSRDICQRGTSLTIQCQVDSQVTMMFWYRQQPGQSLTLIATANQGSEATYESGFVIDKFPISRPNLTFSTLTVSNMSPEDSSIYLCSTRASGGGYTFGSGTRLTVV.

This clone has only a few counts. V gene TRBV28 combines with J gene TRBJ1-1; D perhaps matches TRBD1 (6 bases). CDR3 length: 14 amino acids. V was clipped by 6 bases and J by 2 bases, with 13 bases between them. Germline V gives CDR1 MDHEN, CDR2 SYDVKM. CDR3: CASSYGQFNTEAFF. In DNA form, the CDR3 reads TGTGCCAGCAGCTACGGACAGTTCAACACTGAAGCTTTCTTT.

The chain is built from TRBV6-1 and TRBJ2-7; TRBD1 aligns across 9 bases. Germline loops: CDR1 MNHNS, CDR2 SASEGT. The CDR3 has 13 residues. V shed 6 bases, J shed 5 bases, and the junction held 5 bases outside the gene matches. The CDR3 bases are TGTGCCAGCAGGAGGGACAGGGCCCACGAGCAGTACTTC. This sequence encodes CASRRDRAHEQYF.

The V and J genes are TRBV18 and TRBJ1-5; possible D gene TRBD1, 6 bases. From germline, CDR1 is KGHSH and CDR2 LQKENI. Trimming took 2 bases from V and 6 from J, leaving 20 bases between them. The CDR3 contains 17 residues. The CDR3 nucleotides are TGTGCCAGCTCACCAAGTGCGACAGGAGGAGTGGGTCAGCCCCAGCATTTT. Translating gives CASSPSATGGVGQPQHF.

The rearrangement uses TRBV9 and TRBJ1-1; 9 bases agree with TRBD1. With 4 bases clipped from V and 1 base from J, the junction kept 2 bases outside the gene matches. CDR1 and CDR2 (germline): SGDLS, YYNGEE. This CDR3 contains 14 residues. CDR3 bases: TGTGCCAGCAGCATGGGACAGGGGAACACTGAAGCTTTCTTT. Amino acids: CASSMGQGNTEAFF.